The 22 T cell receptor beta chains below were found in one sample sequenced in a study of early T cells in non-severe SARS-CoV-2 infection. Each CDR3 protein gets one entry after TCRdb re-called the 5' RACE reads with MiXCR. Of some 50,000 distinct CDR3 sequences in the sample, less than 9.5% were seen once. The sample was whole blood. These receptors all stem from an adult who was a healthcare worker with PCR-confirmed SARS-CoV-2 infection or an uninfected control (not recorded which).

This clonotype was seen at least ten times. J is TRBJ2-6 and V is TRBV5-1; D not resolved. Germline CDR1 is SGHRS and CDR2 is YFSETQ. CDR3 length: 16 residues. V was clipped by 7 bases and J by 0 bases, with 14 bases between them. The CDR3 region is CASLPDVSSGANVLTF. The CDR3 nucleotides are TGCGCCAGCCTACCGGACGTCAGCTCTGGGGCCAACGTCCTGACTTTC.

This clonotype was seen at least ten times. The V and J genes are TRBV29-1 and TRBJ2-7; 12 bases match TRBD2. The germline V gene encodes CDR1 SQVTM and CDR2 ANQGSEA. The J segment lost 0 bases and the V segment lost 3 bases, leaving 0 bases of the junction unmatched. The CDR3 has 14 residues. CDR3 residues: CSVETSGSSYEQYF. The CDR3 bases are TGCAGCGTTGAGACTAGCGGGAGCTCCTACGAGCAGTACTTC.

This clonotype appeared a few times. V is TRBV20-1 and J is TRBJ2-1; TRBD2 matches at 9 bases. The CDR3 runs 16 residues. Trimming cost V 0 bases and J 8 bases; bases outside gene matches: 11. Germline assignment: CDR1 DFQATT and CDR2 SNEGSKA (reference sequence). CDR3: CSARDAGGPAVDEQFF. As DNA, the CDR3 is TGCAGTGCTAGAGATGCGGGGGGGCCTGCGGTCGATGAGCAGTTCTTC.

The chain employs TRBV7-6 and TRBJ2-7; 9 bases are shared with TRBD1. Germline V lookup: CDR1 SGHVS, CDR2 FNYEAQ. The CDR3 covers 14 residues. V was clipped by 8 bases and J by 5 bases; unmatched bases: 10. The CDR3 bases are TGTGCCAGCGGACCCGGGACAGGGAGCCACGAGCAGTACTTC. Translated, it gives CASGPGTGSHEQYF.

In the case of this clonotype: A much larger clone lies one base from this, so it may be a read error. The J gene is TRBJ2-3, the V gene TRBV6-5, with 7 bases matching TRBD2. The CDR3 sequence is 18 residues long. In germline, CDR1 is MNHEY, CDR2 SVGAGI. After removal of 5 bases from V and 0 bases from J, the junction contained 14 bases not matched to a gene. The CDR3 nucleotides are TGTGCCAGCAGTCGGGAGGTTGGCCGCAGATGGAGCACAGATACGCAGTATTTT. Translation gives CASSREVGRRWSTDTQYF.

This clonotype was counted at least ten times. V and J are TRBV7-3 and TRBJ2-1; D unclear. CDR1 and CDR2 from the germline V gene are SGHTA and FQGTGA. The ends were cut back, 1 base at V and 6 bases at J, with 13 bases in the middle. This CDR3 has 15 residues. Here the CDR3 DNA reads TGTGCCAGCAGCTTAAGGGCCGTACACGGCAATGAGCAGTTCTTC. Protein product: CASSLRAVHGNEQFF.

There are many counts of this clonotype. The rearrangement uses TRBV5-6 and TRBJ1-2; 8 positions agree with TRBD1. The CDR3 runs 14 residues. V dropped 6 bases and J dropped 4; count of bases not matched to a gene: 8. Germline CDR1 reads SGHDT; CDR2 reads YYEEEE. As DNA, the CDR3 is TGTGCCAGCACCCTGGACAGGGACAGCTATGGCTACACCTTC. It specifies CASTLDRDSYGYTF.

This clonotype was seen many times. The CDR3 coding sequence is TGCGCCAGCATCCAGGTGGGCACAGATACGCAGTATTTT. It is translated as CASIQVGTDTQYF. V gene TRBV10-2 combines with J gene TRBJ2-3; D unresolved. Per the germline V gene, CDR1 is WSHSY and CDR2 is SAAADI. The CDR3 has 13 residues. V lost 7 bases to trimming and J lost 1 base, with 9 bases between them.

At least ten counts were recorded for this clonotype. V is TRBV6-6 and J is TRBJ2-5; 8 nucleotides line up with TRBD2. This CDR3 has 15 amino acids. In germline, CDR1 is MNHNY, CDR2 SVGAGI (reference sequence). After removal of 2 bases from V and 4 bases from J, the junction contained 6 bases not matched to a gene. CDR3 region: CASSYELAVPETQYF. In DNA form, the CDR3 reads TGTGCCAGCAGTTACGAACTAGCGGTCCCAGAGACCCAGTACTTC.

This clonotype was detected a few times. CDR3 sequence: CASSGRGTGELFF. DNA for the CDR3: TGTGCCAGCAGCGGACGGGGCACCGGGGAGCTGTTTTTT. The chain uses TRBV5-5 and TRBJ2-2, with a tentative D call TRBD2 (5 bases). Germline V lookup: CDR1 SGHKS, CDR2 YYEKEE (reference sequence). V dropped 4 bases and J dropped 4 bases, with 8 bases sitting between them. The CDR3 is 13 residues long.

Many counts were recorded for this clonotype. This chain joins TRBV7-2 and TRBJ2-7; no clear D. Per germline, CDR1 SGHTA and CDR2 FQGNSA. This CDR3 has 16 residues. Trimming took off 3 bases at V and 2 bases at J, with 17 bases between the two ends. CDR3 bases: TGTGCCAGCAGCTTTCAAAGTTCCAGGCCCCCCTACGAGCAGTACTTC. Residues: CASSFQSSRPPYEQYF.

The chain uses TRBV4-3 and TRBJ1-4; D unresolved. CDR3 length: 16 residues. Germline CDR1 and CDR2: LGHNA and YSLEER. The V end lost 2 bases, the J end lost 5 bases, and 15 bases lay between the germline ends. CDR3 bases: TGCGCCAGCAGCCAAAACCCCGGCAGAAGCAATGAAAAACTGTTTTTT. Translating gives CASSQNPGRSNEKLFF.

This clonotype was found many times. The chain combines TRBV5-1 with TRBJ1-4, with D tentatively TRBD1 (6 bases). Trimming took 1 base from V and 7 from J, leaving 14 bases between them. Germline-derived CDR1 and CDR2 are SGHRS and YFSETQ. CDR3 length: 15 amino acids. CDR3 sequence reads: CASSLSSGAGEKLFF. CDR3 sequence (DNA): TGCGCCAGCAGCTTGTCCTCGGGGGCTGGTGAAAAACTGTTTTTT.

This clonotype came up many times. This sequence joins TRBV10-3 and TRBJ2-5; TRBD1 matches 8 bases. V trimming: 10 bases; J trimming: 5 bases; junction bases outside the gene matches: 6. Germline V gives CDR1 ENHRY, CDR2 SYGVKD. This CDR3 contains 12 residues. CDR3 DNA sequence: TGTGCCACCGCAGGGGGCCGGGAGACCCAGTACTTC. This translates into CATAGGRETQYF.

The V call is TRBV24-1, the J call TRBJ2-2; D might be TRBD1 or TRBD2, each matching 5 bases. V lost 8 bases, J lost 4 bases, and 13 bases lay in between. The germline CDR1 and CDR2 sequences are KGHDR and SFDVKD. CDR3 size: 14 residues. CDR3 nucleotides: TGTGCCACCAATTCCGGGGCTTTCACCGGGGAGCTGTTTTTT. This encodes CATNSGAFTGELFF.

Ten or more counts support this clonotype. This chain joins TRBV6-4 and TRBJ2-3; D is possibly TRBD1 or TRBD2 (5 bases each). CDR1 MRHNA and CDR2 SNTAGT come from the germline V gene. Deletions cut 4 bases from V and 0 bases from J, with 8 bases between. This CDR3 spans 14 amino acids. The CDR3 protein is CASSAWGSTDTQYF. The CDR3 DNA is TGTGCCAGCAGTGCTTGGGGGAGCACAGATACGCAGTATTTT.

This clonotype was seen more than once but under ten times. The chain uses TRBV6-1 and TRBJ1-1; 8 nucleotides match TRBD1. This CDR3 is built from 14 residues. The germline CDR1 and CDR2 sequences are MNHNS and SASEGT. With 6 bases clipped from V and 4 bases from J, the junction kept 7 bases outside the gene matches. The CDR3 DNA reads TGTGCCAGCAGCTGGGACAGGAAGACCACTGAAGCTTTCTTT. Translation gives CASSWDRKTTEAFF.

This clonotype has at least ten counts. The V and J genes are TRBV4-3 and TRBJ2-3, with D perhaps assigned TRBD1 or TRBD2 (6 bases each). This CDR3 is built from 22 residues. Germline values: CDR1 LGHNA, CDR2 YSLEER. V was cut by 0 bases and J by 3 bases, with 31 bases left in between. The CDR3: CASSQDAPGGGKLAQATDTQYF. CDR3 sequence (DNA): TGCGCCAGCAGCCAAGATGCACCGGGTGGGGGCAAACTAGCTCAAGCGACAGATACGCAGTATTTT.

The sample holds many counts of this clonotype. The V call is TRBV6-6, the J call TRBJ1-1, with D unresolved. Germline lookup yields CDR1 MNHNY and CDR2 SVGAGI (reference sequence). This CDR3 is 13 amino acids long. V was pared by 2 bases and J by 3 bases, with 7 bases between. The CDR3 spells CASSYRVDTEAFF. The CDR3 bases are TGTGCCAGCAGTTACAGGGTTGACACTGAAGCTTTCTTT.

In this sample, this clonotype turned up many times. CDR3 bases: TGTGCCAGCAGCTTAGCGGTGGCGGCGAATGGCTACACCTTC. Translated: CASSLAVAANGYTF. The chain has TRBV7-9 and TRBJ1-2; D call uncertain. The CDR3 runs to 14 residues. V was trimmed by 0 bases and J by 6 bases, leaving 11 bases between them. The V gene's germline CDR1 is SEHNR and CDR2 FQNEAQ (reference sequence).

This clonotype was observed a few times. The V call is TRBV20-1, the J call TRBJ2-7; no firm D call. The CDR3 runs 12 residues. The germline V and J ends were trimmed by 0 bases and 4 bases, with 7 bases remaining between them. Germline V lookup: CDR1 DFQATT, CDR2 SNEGSKA (reference sequence). Here the CDR3 DNA reads TGCAGTGCTAGAGATGCTGGATACGAGCAGTACTTC. Encoded protein: CSARDAGYEQYF.

J is TRBJ1-1 and V is TRBV11-3; unclear D gene. Trimming cost V 8 bases and J 1 base, with 11 bases left between them. Germline values: CDR1 SGHNT, CDR2 YENEEA. This CDR3 is built from 13 residues. The CDR3 reads CASARRPNTEAFF. The CDR3 DNA is TGTGCCAGCGCCCGGCGCCCGAACACTGAAGCTTTCTTT.